This TCR beta chain was recorded in a study of CD8 T cells in ankylosing spondylitis. This clonotype was seen only a few times. Antigen: not known. TCRdb recomputed calls from the 5' RACE reads with MiXCR, one row per CDR3 protein. The sample carries 30,000 to 45,000 distinct CDR3 sequences, roughly 13% recorded once. The CDR3 sequence is 14 residues long. Looked up from germline, CDR1 is MNHNS and CDR2 is SASEGT. V shed 7 bases and J shed 7 bases, with 17 bases lying between them. Study results and caveats: Among TCR beta sequences, a motif of several highly homologous variants appeared characteristic of ankylosing spondylitis blood.

This chain links TRBV6-1 with TRBJ2-4; D unclear. Source material: synovial fluid, either unsorted or a sorted T cell fraction (not recorded which). The receptor's source is a male donor with ankylosing spondylitis. The CDR3 loop is CASTGPSHGNIQYF. The CDR3, as DNA: TGTGCCAGCACGGGCCCGTCTCATGGGAACATTCAGTACTTC.